This TCR beta chain is drawn from a study of cytomegalovirus exposure and HLA in healthy donors. Study details: Out of about 190 million T cells, an earlier analysis found around 120 million unique TCR beta sequences in total. Study observations and caveats: The classifier was said to identify cytomegalovirus status with high specificity and sensitivity. Later on, an analysis found that several of the most significant clusters appeared to be linked to common viral pathogens, which included parvovirus B19. In a later analysis, donors in an Asian-associated ancestry cluster reportedly had fewer N-insertions in productive TCRs than the cohort mean.

Vbeta (60) and Jbeta (13) primers were used in the PCR. The data were produced by immunoSEQ multiplex PCR, yet TCRdb's version contains in-frame clones alone and is incomplete. Counted here are approximately 190,000 clones, roughly 80% occurring once; the ten biggest clones make up approximately 0.8%. About this clone itself: The antigen remains undetermined.

Germline V CDR1 and CDR2: MNHEY, SVGAGI. Trimming cost V 2 bases and J 9 bases, with 11 bases left between them. The CDR3 is 13 amino acids. The V and J genes are TRBV6-5 and TRBJ1-5; D is unclear. The sequence was collected from a woman aged 18-29 years in good health and CMV-seronegative. The sequencing input was PBMCs. CDR3 sequence (DNA): TGTGCCAGCAGTTACGGGAGCTCTGGGCCCCAGCATTTT. It encodes CASSYGSSGPQHF.